Each of the 3 T cell receptor beta chains below was sequenced from the same sample in a study of PD-1 blockade in classical Hodgkin lymphoma. With no exception, relapse followed autologous stem cell transplantation in all patients, and brentuximab vedotin exposure varied. Here immunoSEQ multiplex PCR was the method, and the copy in TCRdb shows in-frame clones only, minus some. The sample comprises just under 100,000 clones, roughly 88% of which are singletons, and 12% rests with the top ten. Here the sequenced sample was peripheral blood mononuclear cells (PBMCs), taken at baseline. These receptor sequences come from a human donor with classical Hodgkin lymphoma.

There are a few counts of this clone. The gene calls are TRBV10-3 and TRBJ2-1; the match to TRBD2 covers 7 bases. Germline CDR1 is ENHRY and CDR2 is SYGVKD. The length of the CDR3 is 15 residues. V shed 6 bases and J 5 bases; nucleotides not matched to a gene: 10. Here the CDR3 DNA reads TGTGCCATCAGCAGCGGGGCCACCTACCACAATGAGCAGTTCTTC. Translating gives CAISSGATYHNEQFF.

The CDR3 DNA sequence: TGCGCCAGCAGCCAACGACTAGCGGGAGCTTACAATGAGCAGTTCTTC. It specifies CASSQRLAGAYNEQFF. This chain links TRBV4-1 with TRBJ2-1, with TRBD2 matching over 12 bases. This CDR3 spans 16 amino acids. V shed 2 bases and J 4 bases; nucleotides not matched to a gene: 3. Germline CDR1 reads MGHRA; CDR2 reads YSYEKL.

This chain links TRBV27 with TRBJ2-7, with TRBD2 identical over 9 bases. V lost 6 bases and J lost 4; bases outside the gene matches: 10. Germline lookup yields CDR1 MNHEY and CDR2 SMNVEV (reference sequence). The CDR3 is 15 amino acids. In DNA form, the CDR3 reads TGTGCCAGCAGGCCTATAGCGGGAGCGACATACGAGCAGTACTTC. Translated, it gives CASRPIAGATYEQYF.